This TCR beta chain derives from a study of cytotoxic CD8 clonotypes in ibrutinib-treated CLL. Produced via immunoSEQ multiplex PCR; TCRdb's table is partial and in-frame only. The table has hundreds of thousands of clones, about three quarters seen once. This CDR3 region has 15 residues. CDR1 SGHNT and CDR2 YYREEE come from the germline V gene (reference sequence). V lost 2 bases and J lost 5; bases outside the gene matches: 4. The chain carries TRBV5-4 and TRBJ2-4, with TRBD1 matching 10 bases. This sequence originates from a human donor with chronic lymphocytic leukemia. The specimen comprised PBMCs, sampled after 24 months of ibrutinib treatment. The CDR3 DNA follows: TGTGCCAGCAGCTTAGAAGGGACAGGGGAAAACATTCAGTACTTC. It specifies CASSLEGTGENIQYF.